Listed here are 29 T cell receptor beta chains from one sample, sequenced in a study of regulatory T cells in long-lasting Graves disease. Through Arm-PCR of CDR3 regions and iRepertoire HTBI primers, TCR beta libraries were built. A single record per CDR3 protein comes from TCRdb applying MiXCR to the multiplex PCR reads. The profile shows around 250,000 distinct CDR3 sequences, 15% to 20% of them singletons. As for time point: newly diagnosed GD, antithyroid drugs for less than 3 months. After RNA was extracted from PBMCs, the TCR library was made from it. These data are also associated with another study on T cells in Graves' hyperthyroidism and ophthalmopathy.

Specimen: peripheral blood mononuclear cells (PBMCs), collected at new diagnosis, from a patient treated with antithyroid drugs. The receptors shown here come from a woman aged 25 to 45 with Graves disease.

The rearrangement links TRBV3-1 to TRBJ1-1; D not resolved. The germline V gene encodes CDR1 LGHDT and CDR2 YNNKEL (reference sequence). V lost 0 bases to trimming and J lost 0 bases, with 8 bases between them. The CDR3 has 15 amino acids. As DNA, the CDR3 is TGTGCCAGCAGCCAAGAACAGATTATGAACACTGAAGCTTTCTTT. This translates into CASSQEQIMNTEAFF. Full variable domain (outside the CDR3, taken from reference TRBV3-1 and TRBJ1-1): DTAVSQTPKYLVTQMGNDKSIKCEQNLGHDTMYWYKQDSKKFLKIMFSYNNKELIINETVPNRFSPKSPDKAHLNLHINSLELGDSAVYFCASSQEQIMNTEAFFGQGTRLTVV.

This clonotype was recorded at least ten times. V gene TRBV7-9 combines with J gene TRBJ1-6; D unclear. The CDR3 loop spans 14 amino acids. Looked up from germline, CDR1 is SEHNR and CDR2 is FQNEAQ (reference sequence). V was clipped by 5 bases and J by 6 bases, with 11 bases between them. Written as DNA, the CDR3 is TGTGCCAGCAGCCATCCTCCGGGTAATTCACCCCTCCACTTT. Amino acids: CASSHPPGNSPLHF.

Notes on this clonotype: Given the absence of the conserved phenylalanine or tryptophan at the CDR3 end, a read error is likely. CDR3 bases: TGCGCCAGCAGCTTGACCACCTACGAGCAGTACCTC. Translated, it gives CASSLTTYEQYL. The chain employs TRBV5-1 and TRBJ2-7; no definite D call. The CDR3 sequence is 12 residues long. V dropped 1 base and J dropped 2 bases, with 4 bases sitting between them. Germline-derived CDR1 and CDR2 are SGHRS and YFSETQ.

The chain couples TRBV6-2 or TRBV6-3 to TRBJ2-7; possible D gene TRBD2, 6 bases. The CDR3 is made up of 15 amino acids. V was trimmed by 2 bases and J by 1 base, leaving 12 bases between them. Germline CDR1 and CDR2: MNHEY and SVGEGT. DNA for the CDR3: TGTGCCAGCAGTTACGGGCGGGGCATTTCCTACGAGCAGTACTTC. It encodes CASSYGRGISYEQYF.

As concerns this clonotype: Only one base separates this from a far larger clonotype, so it likely reflects a read error. V and J are TRBV7-9 and TRBJ2-7, with D perhaps matching TRBD1 (5 bases). The CDR3 covers 18 residues. Germline CDR1 reads SEHNR; CDR2 reads FQNEAQ (reference sequence). V lost 2 bases, J lost 7 bases, and 27 bases lay in between. CDR3 residues: CASSLLGLGLRTGNEQYF. The CDR3 DNA sequence: TGTGCCAGCAGCTTATTGGGGTTGGGGCTACGAACTGGGAATGAGCAGTACTTC.

This chain joins TRBV5-5 and TRBJ2-1; 13 bases agree with TRBD2. Losses at the gene ends were 2 bases for V and 8 bases for J; bases not matched to a gene: 4. The CDR3 spans 15 residues. Germline V gene lookup returns CDR1 SGHKS and CDR2 YYEKEE (reference sequence). CDR3 protein: CASSLLAGGTDEQFF. The CDR3, as DNA: TGTGCCAGCAGCTTACTAGCGGGGGGGACGGATGAGCAGTTCTTC.

This clonotype was picked up many times. The rearrangement joins TRBV10-3 to TRBJ2-3, with 7 bases fitting TRBD1. From germline, CDR1 is ENHRY and CDR2 SYGVKD. The CDR3 sequence is 15 residues long. With V trimmed by 6 bases and J by 2 bases, 8 bases remained unmatched. The chain's CDR3 is CAISPGTDATDTQYF. CDR3 nucleotides: TGTGCCATCAGCCCAGGGACAGATGCCACAGATACGCAGTATTTT.

Many counts were recorded for this clonotype. The chain joins TRBV12-5 to TRBJ1-1, with D unresolved. V was pared by 0 bases and J by 1 base, with 6 bases between. Germline assignment: CDR1 LGHNT and CDR2 FRNRAP. The CDR3 runs to 14 residues. This chain's CDR3 is CASGLVTKNTEAFF. In DNA, the CDR3 is TGTGCTAGTGGTTTGGTAACCAAGAACACTGAAGCTTTCTTT.

This clonotype was recorded a few times. The rearrangement uses TRBV10-3 and TRBJ1-6, with a possible D match to TRBD1 (5 bases). The length of the CDR3 is 11 residues. V lost 5 bases and J lost 16, with 12 bases in between. The germline CDR1 and CDR2 sequences are ENHRY and SYGVKD. In DNA form, the CDR3 reads TGTGCCATCAGTCCGGGGGGACCTCTCCACTTT. Amino acids: CAISPGGPLHF.

This clonotype showed up many times. This chain joins TRBV7-2 and TRBJ2-3; unclear D gene. Germline-derived CDR1 and CDR2 are SGHTA and FQGNSA. Between the trimmed V and J ends, which lost 0 bases and 2 bases, there was a span of 6 bases. The CDR3 contains 14 residues. The CDR3: CASSLAGNTDTQYF. CDR3 in DNA: TGTGCCAGCAGCTTAGCCGGTAACACAGATACGCAGTATTTT.

This clonotype has just a few counts. This chain connects TRBV6-1 to TRBJ2-2; D gene uncertain. CDR3 length: 11 residues. CDR1 and CDR2 from the germline V gene are MNHNS and SASEGT. The V gene lost 8 bases and the J gene lost 4 bases, with 5 bases spanning the gap. The DNA of the CDR3 is TGTGCCAGCTTTGCCACCGGGGAGCTGTTTTTT. Amino acid sequence: CASFATGELFF.

This clonotype occurred many times. The chain uses TRBV4-1 and TRBJ2-7; D is unclear. The CDR3 is made up of 13 amino acids. Germline V gives CDR1 MGHRA, CDR2 YSYEKL. Deletions cut 3 bases from V and 6 bases from J, with 12 bases between. CDR3 nucleotides: TGCGCCAGCAGCCAGTGGACCTACGGCGAGCAGTACTTC. It yields the protein CASSQWTYGEQYF.

Details on this clonotype: A much larger clone differs by one base, so this may be a read error. The genes are TRBV7-9 and TRBJ2-6; tentative D call: TRBD2 (6 bases). The germline gives CDR1 SEHNR, CDR2 FQNEAQ (reference sequence). This CDR3 is 16 amino acids long. Trimming shortened V by 6 bases and J by 4 bases, and 16 bases separated the two germline ends. The CDR3 reads CASRPRGGSGANVLTF. In DNA form, the CDR3 reads TGTGCCAGCAGACCAAGGGGAGGTTCCGGGGCCAACGTCCTGACTTTC. The entire variable domain, with the rest obtained from reference TRBV7-9 and TRBJ2-6, is as follows: DTGVSQNPRHKITKRGQNVTFRCDPISEHNRLYWYRQTLGQGPEFLTYFQNEAQLEKSRLLSDRFSAERPKGSFSTLEIQRTEQGDSAMYLCASRPRGGSGANVLTFGAGSRLTVL.

V usage is TRBV20-1 and J usage is TRBJ2-7; 7 nucleotides agree with TRBD1. Trimming cost V 6 bases and J 6 bases; bases outside gene matches: 8. CDR3 length: 12 amino acids. Germline CDR1 reads DFQATT; CDR2 reads SNEGSKA (reference sequence). In DNA, the CDR3 is TGCAGTGCCCAGACACAGGGGTCCGAGCAGTACTTC. As protein: CSAQTQGSEQYF.

Note on this clonotype: A far bigger clonotype differs at one base, so this is likely a read error. This chain links TRBV7-2 with TRBJ2-7; 8 nucleotides match TRBD1. Trimming cost V 5 bases and J 1 base; bases outside gene matches: 10. CDR3 length: 16 amino acids. CDR1 is SGHTA, CDR2 FQGNSA, per germline. DNA for the CDR3: TGTGCCAGCAGCCAAGAGGGACAGGTAAGGTCCTACGAGCAGTACTTC. Protein product: CASSQEGQVRSYEQYF.

This clonotype came up many times. This chain links TRBV29-1 with TRBJ1-1, with 8 bases matching TRBD1. The V gene's germline CDR1 is SQVTM and CDR2 ANQGSEA. V lost 4 bases and J lost 2; bases outside the gene matches: 9. The CDR3 extends over 15 amino acids. The CDR3 protein is CSVVDTGGKNTEAFF. The DNA for the CDR3 is TGCAGCGTTGTCGATACAGGGGGAAAAAACACTGAAGCTTTCTTT.

The chain joins TRBV7-2 to TRBJ2-7; D is unclear. Between the trimmed V and J ends, which lost 8 bases and 2 bases, there was a span of 13 bases. The CDR3 sequence is 13 residues long. Germline assignment: CDR1 SGHTA and CDR2 FQGNSA. The DNA for the CDR3 is TGTGCCAGCCGTGATCACGGCGCCTACGAGCAGTACTTC. Translated, it gives CASRDHGAYEQYF.

This clonotype was counted a few times. The chain employs TRBV4-1 and TRBJ2-1; 7 bases are shared with TRBD1. CDR1 is MGHRA and CDR2 is YSYEKL in the germline V gene. V shed 0 bases and J 6 bases; nucleotides not matched to a gene: 8. The CDR3 length is 16 residues. CDR3 in DNA: TGCGCCAGCAGCCAAGAATACGAGACAGGGCGCAATGAGCAGTTCTTC. Amino acid sequence: CASSQEYETGRNEQFF.

J is TRBJ2-5 and V is TRBV20-1; D assignment may be TRBD1 or TRBD2 (5 bases each). CDR1 is DFQATT, CDR2 SNEGSKA, per germline (reference sequence). CDR3 length: 12 residues. Trimming removed 3 bases at V and 8 bases at J, with 13 bases between. The CDR3 DNA is TGCAGTGCTAGCGGGGCCGGCGGAACCCAGTACTTC. Residues: CSASGAGGTQYF.

In the case of this clonotype: With only one base between it and a far larger clone, this is likely a read error. The rearrangement joins TRBV7-9 to TRBJ2-7; D perhaps matches TRBD2 (6 bases). CDR1 and CDR2 (germline): SEHNR, FQNEAQ (reference sequence). The CDR3 has 16 amino acids. V shed 0 bases and J shed 2 bases, with 14 bases lying between them. The CDR3 spells CASSLAGTGDTYEQYF. The CDR3 DNA sequence: TGTGCCAGCAGCTTAGCGGGGACGGGGGATACCTACGAGCAGTACTTC.

The sample holds many counts of this clonotype. This chain uses TRBV6-1 with TRBJ2-1; 9 bases match TRBD1. Trimming cost V 4 bases and J 3 bases; bases outside gene matches: 4. The CDR3 has 15 residues. The germline CDR1 and CDR2 sequences are MNHNS and SASEGT. The CDR3 loop is CASSGPGQGYNEQFF. The DNA for the CDR3 is TGTGCCAGCAGTGGACCGGGACAGGGCTACAATGAGCAGTTCTTC.

V is TRBV11-1 and J is TRBJ1-2; D unclear. CDR1 is SGHAT, CDR2 FQDESV, per germline (reference sequence). The CDR3 extends over 14 amino acids. V was shortened by 2 bases and J by 0 bases, with 7 bases between the two germline ends. CDR3 protein: CASSLRDANYGYTF. CDR3 coding DNA: TGTGCCAGCAGCTTACGAGATGCTAACTATGGCTACACCTTC.

This clonotype was counted at least ten times. This sequence joins TRBV7-9 and TRBJ1-3; D not resolved. The CDR3 is made up of 14 amino acids. Germline V gene data show CDR1 as SEHNR and CDR2 as FQNEAQ (reference sequence). Trimming removed 3 bases from V and 0 bases from J, with 6 bases in between. The CDR3 sequence is CASSLQSSGNTIYF. CDR3 coding DNA: TGTGCCAGCAGCTTGCAGAGCTCTGGAAACACCATATATTTT.

This clonotype was counted at least ten times. This chain joins TRBV7-2 and TRBJ1-5, with D possibly being TRBD1 (6 bases). V was pared by 1 base and J by 7 bases, with 14 bases between. CDR1 is SGHTA, CDR2 FQGNSA, per germline. This CDR3 contains 15 residues. CDR3 coding DNA: TGTGCCAGCAGCTTAGAGGGGGGGGGAGGACAGCCCCAGCATTTT. It translates to CASSLEGGGGQPQHF. The whole variable domain, remainder taken from reference TRBV7-2 and TRBJ1-5, is GAGVSQSPSNKVTEKGKDVELRCDPISGHTALYWYRQSLGQGLEFLIYFQGNSAPDKSGLPSDRFSAERTGGSVSTLTIQRTQQEDSAVYLCASSLEGGGGQPQHFGDGTRLSIL.

As regards this clonotype: A much bigger clone sits one base away, suggesting this may be a read error. The chain is built from TRBV20-1 and TRBJ1-4; TRBD1 is a possible D gene (5 bases). Germline lookup yields CDR1 DFQATT and CDR2 SNEGSKA (reference sequence). The CDR3 is made up of 10 amino acids. V was clipped by 4 bases and J by 12 bases, with 9 bases between them. The DNA for the CDR3 is TGCAGTGCTAAACAGGAAGAACTGTTTTTT. Its protein is CSAKQEELFF.

This clonotype was counted many times. This sequence joins TRBV20-1 and TRBJ2-5, with D maybe TRBD1 (6 bases). CDR3 length equals 13 residues. CDR1 DFQATT and CDR2 SNEGSKA come from the germline V gene (reference sequence). V gave up 5 bases and J gave up 4 bases, with 14 bases separating them. DNA of the CDR3: TGCAGTGCTGTACTGGACAGCCGAGAGACCCAGTACTTC. Its protein product is CSAVLDSRETQYF.

In this sample, this clonotype turned up a few times. This chain connects TRBV5-1 to TRBJ2-3, with 9 positions matching TRBD1. V gave up 0 bases and J gave up 6 bases; unmatched junction bases: 5. Germline V gene data show CDR1 as SGHRS and CDR2 as YFSETQ. The CDR3 runs to 15 residues. The CDR3 region is CASSLGGTGRDTQYF. DNA for the CDR3: TGCGCCAGCAGCTTGGGCGGGACAGGGCGCGATACGCAGTATTTT. Based on the CDR3 plus reference TRBV5-1 and TRBJ2-3, the full variable domain is KAGVTQTPRYLIKTRGQQVTLSCSPISGHRSVSWYQQTPGQGLQFLFEYFSETQRNKGNFPGRFSGRQFSNSRSEMNVSTLELGDSALYLCASSLGGTGRDTQYFGPGTRLTVL.

The rearrangement links TRBV7-2 to TRBJ1-1, with 9 nucleotides matching TRBD1. CDR1 and CDR2 (germline): SGHTA, FQGNSA. The V gene end was trimmed by 5 bases and the J gene end by 1 base; junction bases not matched to a gene: 8. This CDR3 has 16 amino acids. The CDR3 DNA is TGTGCCAGCAGCCCCTTCGGGACAGGGTCGAACACTGAAGCTTTCTTT. This codes for CASSPFGTGSNTEAFF.

Concerning this clonotype itself: This likely comes from a read error, as the CDR3 has no conserved phenylalanine or tryptophan at its end. The gene calls are TRBV10-3 and TRBJ2-5, with TRBD1 matching 11 bases. From germline, CDR1 is ENHRY and CDR2 SYGVKD. Losses at the gene ends were 7 bases for V and 5 bases for J; bases not matched to a gene: 3. The CDR3 runs to 13 residues. The CDR3 sequence is CAIKGQGGETQYL. The CDR3 DNA sequence: TGTGCCATCAAGGGACAGGGGGGTGAGACCCAGTACCTC.